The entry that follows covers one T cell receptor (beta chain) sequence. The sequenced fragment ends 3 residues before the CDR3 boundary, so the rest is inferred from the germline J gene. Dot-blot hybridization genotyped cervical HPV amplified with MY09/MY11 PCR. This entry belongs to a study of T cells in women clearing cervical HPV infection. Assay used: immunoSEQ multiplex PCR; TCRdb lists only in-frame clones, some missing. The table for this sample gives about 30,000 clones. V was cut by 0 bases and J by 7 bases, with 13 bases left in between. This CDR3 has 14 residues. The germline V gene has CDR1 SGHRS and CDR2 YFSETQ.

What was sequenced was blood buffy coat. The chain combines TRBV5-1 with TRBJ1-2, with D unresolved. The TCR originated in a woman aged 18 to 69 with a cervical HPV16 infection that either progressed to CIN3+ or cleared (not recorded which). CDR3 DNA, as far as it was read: TGCGCCAGCAGCTTGGGCGGATCGGCGGTTGGC. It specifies CASSLGGSAVG. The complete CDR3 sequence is CASSLGGSAVGYTF.